The sequence of this T cell receptor beta chain was determined in a study of cytomegalovirus exposure and HLA in healthy donors. The study ran its PCR with 60 Vbeta and 13 Jbeta primers. Data came from immunoSEQ multiplex PCR; TCRdb stores just in-frame clones and leaves some out. The data hold 110,000 to 150,000 clones, with about 85% observed a single time. Germline CDR1 is MDHEN and CDR2 is SYDVKM. The length of the CDR3 is 12 residues. V was shortened by 3 bases and J by 13 bases, with 13 bases between the two germline ends. This chain uses TRBV28 with TRBJ2-1; the D gene is possibly TRBD2 (5 bases). The sequenced material came from PBMCs. The receptor was derived from a female donor in good health and CMV-seronegative. In DNA, the CDR3 is TGTGCCAGCAGTTTGTCCCCCCGGGAACAGTTCTTC. Translating gives CASSLSPREQFF.